The 18 T cell receptor beta chains listed next were all sequenced from one sample in a study of T-cell reconstitution after alpha-beta-depleted transplantation in children. A library of TCRbeta sequences, prepared with unique molecular identifiers, was generated. One entry per CDR3 protein results from TCRdb running MiXCR on the PCR reads. The sample includes about 440,000 distinct CDR3 sequences, 43% of them seen just once. This specimen consisted of PBMCs, obtained before TCRalphabeta/CD19-depleted stem cell transplant. Receptors were obtained from a girl aged 2-9 years with aplastic anemia, due to receive a stem cell transplant.

This rearrangement joins TRBV6-1 to TRBJ2-7, with 9 nucleotides matching TRBD1. The germline gives CDR1 MNHNS, CDR2 SASEGT. Trimming took 1 base from V and 3 from J; bases not matched to a gene: 7. This CDR3 is built from 16 residues. CDR3 sequence (DNA): TGTGCCAGCAGTGAAGACAGGGGGCGCAGCGACTACGAGCAGTACTTC. As protein: CASSEDRGRSDYEQYF.

The V call is TRBV21-1, the J call TRBJ2-5; the table gives TRBD2 as D, unverified against the DNA. TRBV21-1 is a listed pseudogene. The CDR3 sequence is 14 residues long. DNA for the CDR3: TGTGCCAGCAGCAAATGGAGGGGTCAAGAGACCCAGTACTTC. Protein product: CASSKWRGQETQYF.

This clonotype was seen a few times. The gene calls are TRBV6-1 and TRBJ2-3, with TRBD2 matching 12 bases. The germline V gene encodes CDR1 MNHNS and CDR2 SASEGT. The CDR3 runs to 16 residues. The ends lost 6 bases at V and 1 base at J; junction bases unmatched: 5. CDR3 sequence (DNA): TGTGCCAGCAGGCCGGGACTAGCGGGCCGCACAGATACGCAGTATTTT. Its translation: CASRPGLAGRTDTQYF.

This chain uses TRBV4-1 with TRBJ2-1; perhaps TRBD1 as D (6 bases). Germline V lookup: CDR1 MGHRA, CDR2 YSYEKL. There are 15 residues in the CDR3. Trimming removed 1 base at V and 9 bases at J, with 16 bases between. CDR3: CASSQAPRTGSEQFF. The CDR3 DNA follows: TGCGCCAGCAGCCAAGCACCGAGAACAGGGAGTGAGCAGTTCTTC.

The chain carries TRBV29-1 and TRBJ2-3; D gene unclear. V dropped 3 bases and J dropped 4 bases, with 14 bases sitting between them. The CDR3 sequence is 14 residues long. Germline CDR1 SQVTM, CDR2 ANQGSEA. CDR3 residues: CSVDASPRADTQYF. The CDR3 region has the DNA TGCAGCGTTGATGCGTCTCCTCGCGCAGATACGCAGTATTTT.

The rearrangement joins TRBV3-1 to TRBJ1-2, with 10 bases that match TRBD1. The germline CDR1 and CDR2 sequences are LGHDT and YNNKEL (reference sequence). V lost 4 bases and J lost 6; bases outside the gene matches: 8. The CDR3 has 15 amino acids. CDR3 residues: CASSPHSTGGNGYTF. In nucleotides, the CDR3 is TGTGCCAGCAGCCCACATTCGACAGGGGGCAATGGCTACACCTTC.

The chain uses TRBV20-1 and TRBJ1-6; D unclear. Germline-derived CDR1 and CDR2 are DFQATT and SNEGSKA (reference sequence). The CDR3 spans 16 residues. V was cut by 3 bases and J by 0 bases, with 12 bases left in between. The CDR3 bases are TGCAGTGCTAGTTCTCGGATGAGCTCCTATAATTCACCCCTCCACTTT. Protein sequence: CSASSRMSSYNSPLHF.

The chain combines TRBV5-5 with TRBJ2-1; 9 bases fit TRBD2. Germline CDR1 reads SGHKS; CDR2 reads YYEKEE (reference sequence). V gave up 8 bases and J gave up 7 bases; unmatched junction bases: 10. The CDR3 totals 14 residues. Written as DNA, the CDR3 is TGTGCCAGAGTTCTAGCGGGGCCACGAAATGAGCAGTTCTTC. It encodes CARVLAGPRNEQFF.

This clonotype was seen at least ten times. The V call is TRBV12-3 or TRBV12-4, the J call TRBJ1-4; D remains ambiguous. The ends were cut back, 1 base at V and 5 bases at J, with 8 bases in the middle. The CDR3 is 14 amino acids. The DNA of the CDR3 is TGTGCCAGCAGTTTAGGGGTCCAGAATGAAAAACTGTTTTTT. Amino acid sequence: CASSLGVQNEKLFF.

CDR3 sequence (DNA): TGCAGTGCTCCGAAAGGGACTTTTTCGCAGGATACGCAGTATTTT. Translation gives CSAPKGTFSQDTQYF. This chain connects TRBV20-1 to TRBJ2-3; the D gene is possibly TRBD2 (6 bases). Germline V CDR1 and CDR2: DFQATT, SNEGSKA (reference sequence). Trimming shortened V by 5 bases and J by 6 bases, and 21 bases separated the two germline ends. The CDR3 length is 15 residues.

The chain carries TRBV5-1 and TRBJ1-4, with 8 bases fitting TRBD1. After removal of 4 bases from V and 7 bases from J, the junction contained 9 bases not matched to a gene. This CDR3 is 15 amino acids long. Per the germline V gene, CDR1 is SGHRS and CDR2 is YFSETQ. CDR3 sequence reads: CASSPGQGGAEKLFF. CDR3 DNA: TGCGCCAGCAGCCCCGGACAGGGAGGGGCTGAAAAACTGTTTTTT.

This chain joins TRBV12-3 or TRBV12-4 and TRBJ2-7; 14 nucleotides agree with TRBD2. Trimming cost V 5 bases and J 4 bases; bases outside gene matches: 4. The CDR3 has 15 amino acids. The CDR3 protein is CASSNGLAGGYEQYF. Here the CDR3 DNA reads TGTGCCAGCAGTAATGGACTAGCGGGGGGATACGAGCAGTACTTC.

This clonotype has a count of ten or more. The rearrangement joins TRBV5-1 to TRBJ2-1, with a possible D match to TRBD1 (5 bases). There are 14 residues in the CDR3. Per germline, CDR1 SGHRS and CDR2 YFSETQ. V was clipped by 1 base and J by 7 bases, with 12 bases between them. The CDR3 sequence is CASSLTQGMNEQFF. DNA for the CDR3: TGCGCCAGCAGCTTGACTCAGGGTATGAATGAGCAGTTCTTC.

This clonotype came up a few times. The genes are TRBV6-2 or TRBV6-3 and TRBJ2-7; D is unclear. With 2 bases removed from V and 7 bases from J, the gap between germline ends came to 12 bases. This CDR3 contains 13 residues. Germline values: CDR1 MNHEY, CDR2 SVGEGT. The CDR3 sequence: CASSYGQVGEQYF. The CDR3 nucleotides read TGTGCCAGCAGTTACGGGCAGGTTGGAGAGCAGTACTTC.

This chain joins TRBV7-9 and TRBJ2-5; 7 nucleotides align to TRBD2. CDR3 length: 13 amino acids. Germline CDR1 reads SEHNR; CDR2 reads FQNEAQ (reference sequence). J lost 0 bases, V lost 6 bases, and 1 base had no gene match. The CDR3 protein is CASRGTNQETQYF. In DNA, the CDR3 is TGTGCCAGCAGAGGGACTAACCAAGAGACCCAGTACTTC.

This clonotype appeared a few times. The chain couples TRBV20-1 to TRBJ2-3, with 9 bases lining up with TRBD1. The CDR3 consists of 16 residues. CDR1 and CDR2 (germline): DFQATT, SNEGSKA (reference sequence). Trimming cost V 6 bases and J 4 bases; bases outside gene matches: 14. This CDR3 reads CSATTGTGYKADTQYF. CDR3 DNA: TGCAGTGCGACCACCGGGACAGGGTATAAGGCAGATACGCAGTATTTT.

The chain carries TRBV6-2 or TRBV6-3 and TRBJ2-1; a weak D match, TRBD1 (9 bases). The CDR3 is 22 residues long. Trimming shortened V by 4 bases and J by 0 bases, and 31 bases separated the two germline ends. CDR1 is MNHEY, CDR2 SVGEGT, per germline. CDR3 nucleotide sequence: TGTGCCAGCAGTTCCCGGGACAGGGTTCCTAAGCTAGCGGGTCTCTCCTACAATGAGCAGTTCTTC. Protein: CASSSRDRVPKLAGLSYNEQFF.

In this sample, this clonotype turned up many times. This sequence joins TRBV29-1 and TRBJ2-7; TRBD1 is a possible D gene (5 bases). Deletions cut 4 bases from V and 5 bases from J, with 18 bases between. The CDR3 is 14 amino acids. Germline V lookup: CDR1 SQVTM, CDR2 ANQGSEA. This chain's CDR3 is CSVVVPGRLDEQYF. CDR3 DNA: TGCAGCGTTGTGGTGCCAGGGCGGTTGGACGAGCAGTACTTC.